This T cell receptor (beta chain) stems from a study of metastatic and nonmetastatic thyroid tumors. The overall study: From malignant and benign thyroid patients, repertoires in blood and in tumor or nodule tissue were compared. Study-level findings and limits: When malignant thyroid tumors were compared with benign nodules, TCR beta diversity was reportedly significantly higher in the malignant tumors. This held in both blood and tumor samples.

None of the patients had undergone any treatment ahead of thyroid surgery. This clone was observed many times. The antigen remains undetermined. Original processing notes: CDR3 was compared across clinicopathological groups, and the resulting differences were used to build a distant-metastasis classifier for papillary thyroid cancer. With MiXCR, TCRdb called clones anew from the PCR reads. For this entry, the V and J calls and clone size follow TCRdb and not the study's own pipeline. This sample has some 86,000 clones; approximately 13% occur once, and the top ten carry 7% to 10%. The CDR3 length is 14 residues. Germline V gene lookup returns CDR1 SNHLY and CDR2 FYNNEI. Trimming stripped 4 bases from V and 2 bases from J, with 12 bases between.

The chain uses TRBV2 and TRBJ2-7; unclear D gene. The sample was tumor tissue. The origin of this receptor is a female donor with papillary thyroid cancer or a benign thyroid nodule (not recorded which). Some clones in this sample may be carry-over from other donors' samples. CDR3 residues: CASSANRFPYEQYF. CDR3 sequence (DNA): TGTGCCAGCAGTGCTAACAGATTTCCCTACGAGCAGTACTTC.